The 11 T cell receptor beta chains below all came from one sample that was sequenced in a study of cytotoxic CD8 clonotypes in ibrutinib-treated CLL. Sequencing was performed with immunoSEQ multiplex PCR; in TCRdb, only in-frame clones are kept and a portion is missing. In the table there are over 15,000 clones, roughly 80% of which are singletons. Sequenced material: PBMCs, taken before ibrutinib treatment. The receptors come from a human donor with chronic lymphocytic leukemia.

The chain employs TRBV5-4 and TRBJ1-4; D may be TRBD1 (5 bases). Germline CDR1 reads SGHNT; CDR2 reads YYREEE (reference sequence). Trimming removed 1 base at V and 5 bases at J, with 9 bases between. The CDR3 is made up of 14 amino acids. The CDR3 DNA reads TGTGCCAGCAGCTTGTGGGGGGAGAATGAAAAACTGTTTTTT. This gives the protein CASSLWGENEKLFF. Full variable domain (missing parts from reference TRBV5-4 and TRBJ1-4): ETGVTQSPTHLIKTRGQQVTLRCSSQSGHNTVSWYQQALGQGPQFIFQYYREEENGRGNFPPRFSGLQFPNYSSELNVNALELDDSALYLCASSLWGENEKLFFGSGTQLSVL.

V usage is TRBV7-6 and J usage is TRBJ1-1; 9 nucleotides match TRBD1. CDR3 length equals 15 residues. The junction had 4 bases not matched to a gene; V was cut back by 4 bases and J by 1 base. Germline V CDR1 and CDR2: SGHVS, FNYEAQ. The CDR3: CASSSDRGTNTEAFF. CDR3 DNA sequence: TGTGCCAGCAGCTCAGACAGGGGGACGAACACTGAAGCTTTCTTT.

This clone was seen just once. The same CDR3 arises from other DNA sequences in this sample as well. The rearrangement joins TRBV20-1 to TRBJ1-1, with a possible D match to TRBD1 (5 bases). Germline CDR1 DFQATT, CDR2 SNEGSKA (reference sequence). The CDR3 runs to 10 residues. The germline V and J ends were trimmed by 6 bases and 5 bases, with 7 bases remaining between them. Here the CDR3 reads CSAEGTEAFF. CDR3 bases: TGCAGTGCCGAGGGGACTGAAGCTTTCTTT.

V and J are TRBV5-1 and TRBJ2-5; 8 bases line up with TRBD2. After removal of 1 base from V and 4 bases from J, the junction contained 3 bases not matched to a gene. CDR3 size: 14 residues. Per the germline V gene, CDR1 is SGHRS and CDR2 is YFSETQ. The CDR3 DNA follows: TGCGCCAGCAGCTTGTACGGGGGGGTAGAGACCCAGTACTTC. Amino acid sequence: CASSLYGGVETQYF.

The chain uses TRBV2 and TRBJ1-6, with D possibly matching TRBD1 (6 bases). The germline CDR1 and CDR2 sequences are SNHLY and FYNNEI. V lost 4 bases and J 10 bases, leaving 11 bases between the germline ends. The CDR3 is made up of 13 amino acids. The CDR3 loop is CASSGQGGSPLHF. Written as DNA, the CDR3 is TGTGCCAGCAGTGGGCAAGGGGGGTCACCCCTCCACTTT.

This sequence joins TRBV10-2 and TRBJ2-7; 11 nucleotides agree with TRBD2. There are 16 residues in the CDR3. The germline gives CDR1 WSHSY, CDR2 SAAADI. V lost 10 bases to trimming and J lost 4 bases; unmatched junction nucleotides: 15. The CDR3 region has the DNA TGCGCCACCATGCTAGCGGGGGGCGCGGGGGAATACGAGCAGTACTTC. It codes for CATMLAGGAGEYEQYF.

This chain uses TRBV7-8 with TRBJ2-7; D remains ambiguous. Trimming left V 5 bases short and J 1 base short, with 9 bases between. This CDR3 region has 13 residues. The germline gives CDR1 SGHVS, CDR2 FQNEAQ. CDR3 residues: CASSPPPSYEQYF. The CDR3 DNA follows: TGTGCCAGCAGCCCCCCCCCATCCTACGAGCAGTACTTC. The full variable domain, rest sourced from reference TRBV7-8 and TRBJ2-7, is GAGVSQSPRYKVAKRGQDVALRCDPISGHVSLFWYQQALGQGPEFLTYFQNEAQLDKSGLPSDRFFAERPEGSVSTLKIQRTQQEDSAVYLCASSPPPSYEQYFGPGTRLTVT.

The V gene is TRBV5-1, the J gene TRBJ2-2, with D tentatively TRBD2 (5 bases). Germline-derived CDR1 and CDR2 are SGHRS and YFSETQ. V lost 7 bases, J lost 7 bases, and 11 bases lay in between. This CDR3 is built from 12 residues. DNA of the CDR3: TGCGCCAGCCAGAATGAGGGCGGGGAGCTGTTTTTT. This translates into CASQNEGGELFF.

The chain is built from TRBV6-5 and TRBJ1-2, with D hard to call. Germline-derived CDR1 and CDR2 are MNHEY and SVGAGI. This CDR3 contains 13 residues. V lost 9 bases, J lost 2 bases, and 13 bases lay in between. Written as DNA, the CDR3 is TGTGCCAGTGGACCGACTCTCAACTATGGCTACACCTTC. Its translation: CASGPTLNYGYTF.

The table lists this clone with a count of one. The J gene is TRBJ2-3, the V gene TRBV28; D is tentatively TRBD1 or TRBD2 (5 bases each). The V end was cut by 8 bases, the J end by 0 bases, with 18 bases between. Germline CDR1 reads MDHEN; CDR2 reads SYDVKM. This CDR3 is built from 16 residues. For the CDR3, the DNA is TGTGCCAGCGCCGAAATTGGGGGAACAAGCACAGATACGCAGTATTTT. This encodes CASAEIGGTSTDTQYF.

In this sample, this clone turned up once. The chain has TRBV6-1 and TRBJ1-6, with a possible D match to TRBD1 (5 bases). Germline V CDR1 and CDR2: MNHNS, SASEGT. With 2 bases removed from V and 7 bases from J, the gap between germline ends came to 9 bases. There are 14 residues in the CDR3. The CDR3 coding sequence is TGTGCCAGCAGTGAACGATGGGGGAATTCACCCCTCCACTTT. This encodes CASSERWGNSPLHF.